These T cell receptor beta chains were read from a single sample in a study of CXCR3-negative and CXCR3-positive naive CD8 T cells. From the 5' RACE reads, TCRdb lists one entry per CDR3 protein and no DNA. This sample's clone table lists tens of thousands of distinct CDR3 sequences. The sequenced material came from memory CD8+ T cells from blood. The receptors were sampled from a human donor in good health. Some clones in this sample may be carry-over from other donors' samples. CDR3s include the opening cysteine and the closing phenylalanine or tryptophan. Fields, in order: CDR3 length, J gene, clone size, V gene, CDR3 protein. Expanded clones get a size class; other rows say once, few or many, or leave the size out.

len: 13; j_gene: TRBJ2-7; abundance: .; v_gene: TRBV7-6; CDR3aa: CASSLTGSGEQYF
len: 16; j_gene: TRBJ2-3; abundance: .; v_gene: TRBV6-4; CDR3aa: CASSTQGGGSTDTQYF
len: 15; j_gene: TRBJ1-1; abundance: .; v_gene: TRBV2; CDR3aa: CASNWPGAGWTEAFF
len: 14; j_gene: TRBJ2-7; abundance: .; v_gene: TRBV15; CDR3aa: CATSRDAGTYEQYF
len: 17; j_gene: TRBJ1-5; abundance: .; v_gene: TRBV9; CDR3aa: CASSPHTGGRDNQPQHF
len: 17; j_gene: TRBJ2-7; abundance: .; v_gene: TRBV6-2/TRBV6-3; CDR3aa: CASNDPLGGMSSYEQYF
len: 17; j_gene: TRBJ2-7; abundance: .; v_gene: TRBV7-6; CDR3aa: CASSLARGQGVDYEQYF
len: 16; j_gene: TRBJ2-5; abundance: .; v_gene: TRBV6-2/TRBV6-3; CDR3aa: CASSLGTGNLQETQYF
len: 12; j_gene: TRBJ2-7; abundance: .; v_gene: TRBV29-1; CDR3aa: CSVGWSMYEQYF
len: 13; j_gene: TRBJ2-7; abundance: .; v_gene: TRBV28; CDR3aa: CASSPGPTYEQYF
len: 14; j_gene: TRBJ2-7; abundance: .; v_gene: TRBV28; CDR3aa: CASSPDRGLYEQYF
len: 13; j_gene: TRBJ1-2; abundance: .; v_gene: TRBV29-1; CDR3aa: CSATAPTGDGYTF
len: 16; j_gene: TRBJ2-1; abundance: .; v_gene: TRBV23-1; CDR3aa: CASSHRQGHYRAEQFF
len: 15; j_gene: TRBJ2-5; abundance: .; v_gene: TRBV12-3/TRBV12-4; CDR3aa: CASSQGQSAQETQYF
len: 18; j_gene: TRBJ2-7; abundance: .; v_gene: TRBV7-9; CDR3aa: CASSAREGRGLDTYEQYF
len: 14; j_gene: TRBJ2-1; abundance: .; v_gene: TRBV7-9; CDR3aa: CASSLLQTYNEQFF
len: 15; j_gene: TRBJ1-2; abundance: .; v_gene: TRBV7-2; CDR3aa: CASSTAGASNYGYTF
len: 14; j_gene: TRBJ2-1; abundance: medium-sized; v_gene: TRBV30; CDR3aa: CAWSAGRGDNEQFF
len: 14; j_gene: TRBJ2-4; abundance: medium-sized; v_gene: TRBV28; CDR3aa: CASSSIQVEDIQYF
len: 17; j_gene: TRBJ2-2; abundance: .; v_gene: TRBV9; CDR3aa: CASTAASVAYEDGELFF
len: 12; j_gene: TRBJ2-3; abundance: .; v_gene: TRBV28; CDR3aa: CASQRRWDTQYF
len: 15; j_gene: TRBJ1-1; abundance: .; v_gene: TRBV19; CDR3aa: CASSSLPGGTGEAFF
len: 15; j_gene: TRBJ2-7; abundance: .; v_gene: TRBV5-1; CDR3aa: CASSTGQGLSYEQYF
len: 15; j_gene: TRBJ1-4; abundance: .; v_gene: TRBV5-1; CDR3aa: CASSIQGATNEKLFF
len: 16; j_gene: TRBJ2-5; abundance: .; v_gene: TRBV7-9; CDR3aa: CAGSKPDSRLRETQYF
len: 16; j_gene: TRBJ2-1; abundance: .; v_gene: TRBV7-6; CDR3aa: CASSPSGGGLGNEQFF
len: 12; j_gene: TRBJ1-2; abundance: .; v_gene: TRBV29-1; CDR3aa: CSVLPGHGLGTF
len: 16; j_gene: TRBJ2-1; abundance: .; v_gene: TRBV7-6; CDR3aa: CASSPSLGLPYNEQFF
len: 15; j_gene: TRBJ2-7; abundance: medium-sized; v_gene: TRBV7-2; CDR3aa: CASSLEDGGSYEQYF
len: 13; j_gene: TRBJ1-2; abundance: .; v_gene: TRBV2; CDR3aa: CASSQTFGQPYTF
len: 14; j_gene: TRBJ2-7; abundance: .; v_gene: TRBV6-6; CDR3aa: CASSFGAGDYEQYF
len: 13; j_gene: TRBJ2-2; abundance: .; v_gene: TRBV20-1; CDR3aa: CSAREAFGGELFF
len: 12; j_gene: TRBJ2-1; abundance: .; v_gene: TRBV4-1; CDR3aa: CASSQGYNEQFF
len: 13; j_gene: TRBJ1-1; abundance: .; v_gene: TRBV29-1; CDR3aa: CSVGGQRNTEAFF
len: 15; j_gene: TRBJ2-7; abundance: .; v_gene: TRBV10-3; CDR3aa: CAITPMDSGTHEQYF
len: 15; j_gene: TRBJ1-5; abundance: .; v_gene: TRBV6-6; CDR3aa: CASRPGQGSNQPQHF
len: 13; j_gene: TRBJ2-1; abundance: .; v_gene: TRBV29-1; CDR3aa: CSVRGGSYNEQFF
len: 11; j_gene: TRBJ1-2; abundance: .; v_gene: TRBV12-3/TRBV12-4; CDR3aa: CASSGYYGYTF
len: 14; j_gene: TRBJ2-6; abundance: .; v_gene: TRBV20-1; CDR3aa: CSATSPSGANVLTF
len: 15; j_gene: TRBJ2-1; abundance: .; v_gene: TRBV6-2/TRBV6-3; CDR3aa: CASRFAAGGDNEQFF
len: 12; j_gene: TRBJ2-5; abundance: .; v_gene: TRBV7-2; CDR3aa: CASSPGTAMKYF
len: 13; j_gene: TRBJ2-7; abundance: medium-sized; v_gene: TRBV29-1; CDR3aa: CSVEVVTSYEQYF
len: 16; j_gene: TRBJ2-2; abundance: .; v_gene: TRBV4-2; CDR3aa: CASSQDWTSPTGELFF
len: 12; j_gene: TRBJ1-4; abundance: .; v_gene: TRBV7-9; CDR3aa: CASSLEGLKLFF
len: 14; j_gene: TRBJ2-7; abundance: .; v_gene: TRBV4-1; CDR3aa: CASSQESGVYEQYF
len: 14; j_gene: TRBJ2-7; abundance: .; v_gene: TRBV28; CDR3aa: CASRAAPSSYEQYF
len: 13; j_gene: TRBJ2-5; abundance: .; v_gene: TRBV28; CDR3aa: CASSPGRQETQYF
len: 14; j_gene: TRBJ1-6; abundance: .; v_gene: TRBV29-1; CDR3aa: CSVSTGVGNSPLHF
len: 12; j_gene: TRBJ1-1; abundance: .; v_gene: TRBV11-2; CDR3aa: CASSNSLQEAFF
len: 13; j_gene: TRBJ1-1; abundance: .; v_gene: TRBV7-2; CDR3aa: CASSLAGNTEAFF
len: 13; j_gene: TRBJ2-7; abundance: .; v_gene: TRBV7-9; CDR3aa: CASSLELSYEQYF
len: 13; j_gene: TRBJ2-7; abundance: .; v_gene: TRBV29-1; CDR3aa: CSVGIGISYEQYF
len: 15; j_gene: TRBJ2-3; abundance: .; v_gene: TRBV2; CDR3aa: CASSEIEPDADTQYF
len: 14; j_gene: TRBJ2-7; abundance: .; v_gene: TRBV6-2/TRBV6-3; CDR3aa: CASSISSGAYEQYF
len: 16; j_gene: TRBJ2-7; abundance: .; v_gene: TRBV12-5; CDR3aa: CASGLRGGYSTDEQYF
len: 16; j_gene: TRBJ2-2; abundance: .; v_gene: TRBV24-1; CDR3aa: CATSDSQTGGFGELFF
len: 14; j_gene: TRBJ1-5; abundance: .; v_gene: TRBV7-2; CDR3aa: CASSLVVTYQPQHF
len: 15; j_gene: TRBJ2-2; abundance: .; v_gene: TRBV7-2; CDR3aa: CASSFYTTNTGELFF
len: 13; j_gene: TRBJ2-3; abundance: .; v_gene: TRBV7-2; CDR3aa: CASSLVTLDTQYF
len: 15; j_gene: TRBJ2-4; abundance: .; v_gene: TRBV15; CDR3aa: CATSREPGPEDIQYF